This T cell receptor beta chain was captured in a study of PD-1 blockade in classical Hodgkin lymphoma. Study overall: Intravenous delivery of nivolumab at 3 mg/kg to patients occurred every 2 weeks.

Concerning this clone: Its antigen is not known.

Every patient experienced relapse after autologous stem cell transplantation, and brentuximab vedotin exposure varied. This CDR3 comprises 11 residues. Germline assignment: CDR1 MNHEY and CDR2 SVGAGI. Trimming removed 2 bases at V and 8 bases at J, with 6 bases between. Measured with immunoSEQ multiplex PCR; TCRdb has only the in-frame clones, and not every one. The sample has just under 45,000 clones, approximately 70% seen once. Overall study findings and caveats: By cycle point C4D1, TCR diversity had risen significantly in CD4+ cells (but not CD8+ cells).

The chain carries TRBV6-5 and TRBJ1-1; no clear D. The source material was peripheral blood mononuclear cells (PBMCs), sampled before the second cycle of nivolumab. This sequence was found in a human donor with classical Hodgkin lymphoma. The CDR3 here is CASSYMGEAFF. CDR3 sequence (DNA): TGTGCCAGCAGTTACATGGGGGAAGCTTTCTTT.